In this sample, the clone carrying this TCR beta chain turned up once. The entry originates in a study of blood T cell repertoires in COVID-19. Study overall: Acute and convalescent COVID-19 samples came from the United States, Italy and Spain. T cells, B-cell-depleted T cells, or PBMCs provided the cDNA or gDNA that served as material.

Original data processing: For nucleated cells, counts were estimated from reference gene primer amplification. Libraries were prepared by immunoSEQ multiplex PCR; TCRdb keeps only in-frame clonotypes and omits some of them. V and J calls and clone size are as listed in that table; D and trimming were resolved from the DNA. The sample holds approximately 52,000 clones, 80% to 90% seen once. The sequencing sample was made of peripheral blood. The TCR sequence derives from a man aged 55 to 70 with acute or convalescent COVID-19.

The CDR3 DNA reads TGCGCCAGCAGCCAAGATAATCCAGGGGCTAGCTCTGGGGCCAACGTCCTGACTTTC. Its translation: CASSQDNPGASSGANVLTF. This chain connects TRBV4-1 to TRBJ2-6, with D possibly TRBD1 on 6 matching bases. This CDR3 spans 19 amino acids. V lost 0 bases and J 0 bases, leaving 15 bases between the germline ends. Germline CDR1 MGHRA, CDR2 YSYEKL.